The rows below give T cell receptor beta chains drawn from one sample of a study of cytomegalovirus exposure and HLA in healthy donors. Profiling relied on immunoSEQ multiplex PCR, and the TCRdb table lists in-frame clones only, not all of them. The sample lists 150,000 to 200,000 clones; around 80% were seen once. The sequenced material came from PBMCs. The receptors were gathered from a woman aged 25 to 39 in good health and CMV-seropositive. Each CDR3 is given with its conserved first and last residue. The D gene is left open where the match is weak. Expanded clones are given a class, and other clones once, few, many or no size at all.

>.|TRBJ2-7|.|TRBV4-3
TGCGCCAGCAGCCAAGAACGAGAATACGAGCAGTACTTC
CASSQEREYEQYF
>TRBD1|TRBJ2-7|few|TRBV10-3
TGTGCCATCAGTGATATGAGGACAGGGGGGTACGAACAGTACTTC
CAISDMRTGGYEQYF
>.|TRBJ1-3|.|TRBV6-1
TGTGCCAGCAGATTAGATGCTGGAAACACCATATATTTT
CASRLDAGNTIYF
>TRBD2|TRBJ2-2|.|TRBV10-3
TGTGCCATCAGTGAGTACCCAGGACTAGCGGGAGACGGCGGGGAGCTGTTTTTT
CAISEYPGLAGDGGELFF
>TRBD1|TRBJ2-3|.|TRBV5-4
TGTGCCAGCAGCGCTAAAGTGGGACAGGTCCTCACAGATACGCAGTATTTT
CASSAKVGQVLTDTQYF
>TRBD1|TRBJ1-2|.|TRBV9
TGTGCCAGCAGCTCAGGGGGCTATGGCTACACCTTC
CASSSGGYGYTF
>.|TRBJ2-3|.|TRBV9
TGTGCCAGCAGCGTAGGGGCGGGCCCTAGCACAGATACGCAGTATTTT
CASSVGAGPSTDTQYF
>TRBD1|TRBJ2-7|.|TRBV11-3
TGTGCCAGCAGCCTTAATCCTCCCGGGACAGGGAGATACTACGAGCAGTACTTC
CASSLNPPGTGRYYEQYF
>.|TRBJ1-5|.|TRBV6-1
TGTGCCAGCAGTGAAGAGGGCAGGGTCAATCAGCCCCAGCATTTT
CASSEEGRVNQPQHF
>TRBD2|TRBJ2-1|.|TRBV15
TGTGCCACCAGACAGCGGGGGGGCGGTTACAATGAGCAGTTCTTC
CATRQRGGGYNEQFF
>.|TRBJ1-1|.|TRBV5-1
TGCGCCAGCAGCTTGGTTGTTGGGCAGGGCATGGTTTTCTTT
CASSLVVGQGMVFF
>TRBD1|TRBJ2-1|.|TRBV11-3
TGTGCCAGCAGTCCAACAGGGGGTAGCTCCTACAATGAGCAGTTCTTC
CASSPTGGSSYNEQFF
>.|TRBJ1-2|few|TRBV9
TGTGCTACCTCCCGGGGGGAAAACTATGGCTACACCTTC
CATSRGENYGYTF
>TRBD2|TRBJ2-4|.|TRBV4-1
TGCGCCAGCAGCCAAGATAAGAGCGGGGGGGAAATTCAGTACTTC
CASSQDKSGGEIQYF
>TRBD2|TRBJ2-5|.|TRBV10-3
TGTGCCATCAGTGAGTCGTTAGTAACTAGCGGAAACCAAGAGACCCAGTACTTC
CAISESLVTSGNQETQYF
>TRBD2|TRBJ2-7|.|TRBV6-5
TGTGCCAGCACTAGCGGGGCCTACGAGCAGTACTTC
CASTSGAYEQYF
>.|TRBJ2-7|.|TRBV29-1
TGCAGCGCCCTAGCTAGGGATGGCGAGCAGTACTTC
CSALARDGEQYF
>TRBD1|TRBJ1-5|.|TRBV7-2
TGTGCCAGCAGCCCGACAGGGGATCAGCCCCAGCATTTT
CASSPTGDQPQHF
>TRBD1|TRBJ2-3|.|TRBV7-2
TGTGCCAGCAGCTTAGACAGGGGAACGCAGTATTTT
CASSLDRGTQYF
>.|TRBJ1-5|.|TRBV4-3
TGCGCCAGCAGCCAAGGCCCAGGGGCCGATCAGCCCCAGCATTTT
CASSQGPGADQPQHF
>TRBD1|TRBJ1-5|.|TRBV5-6
TGTGCCAGCAGCATACAGGGGCCTGGATCCAATCAGCCCCAGCATTTT
CASSIQGPGSNQPQHF
>TRBD1|TRBJ1-3|few|TRBV7-8
TGTGCCAGCAGTCCCGGGACAGTTGCCTCTGGAAACACCATATATTTT
CASSPGTVASGNTIYF
>.|TRBJ1-2|.|TRBV6-5
TGTGCCACCCTTAATGCTAACTATGGCTACACCTTC
CATLNANYGYTF
>TRBD1|TRBJ1-5|.|TRBV6-5
TGTGCCGTCGCCGCGGGACAGGGTCATCAGCCCCAGCATTTT
CAVAAGQGHQPQHF
>.|TRBJ2-1|.|TRBV12-5
TGTGCTAGTGGTTTGGCAGGTACCTCTGCTACAGGCGGTCTCTACAATGAGCAGTTCTTC
CASGLAGTSATGGLYNEQFF
>TRBD1|TRBJ1-2|few|TRBV11-2
TGTGCCAGCAGCTTAGAGGTCAGGGGGATAGGCTACACCTTC
CASSLEVRGIGYTF
>.|TRBJ1-4|.|TRBV15
TGTGCCACCAGCAGAGAGTTCAGGGATGAAAAACTGTTTTTT
CATSREFRDEKLFF